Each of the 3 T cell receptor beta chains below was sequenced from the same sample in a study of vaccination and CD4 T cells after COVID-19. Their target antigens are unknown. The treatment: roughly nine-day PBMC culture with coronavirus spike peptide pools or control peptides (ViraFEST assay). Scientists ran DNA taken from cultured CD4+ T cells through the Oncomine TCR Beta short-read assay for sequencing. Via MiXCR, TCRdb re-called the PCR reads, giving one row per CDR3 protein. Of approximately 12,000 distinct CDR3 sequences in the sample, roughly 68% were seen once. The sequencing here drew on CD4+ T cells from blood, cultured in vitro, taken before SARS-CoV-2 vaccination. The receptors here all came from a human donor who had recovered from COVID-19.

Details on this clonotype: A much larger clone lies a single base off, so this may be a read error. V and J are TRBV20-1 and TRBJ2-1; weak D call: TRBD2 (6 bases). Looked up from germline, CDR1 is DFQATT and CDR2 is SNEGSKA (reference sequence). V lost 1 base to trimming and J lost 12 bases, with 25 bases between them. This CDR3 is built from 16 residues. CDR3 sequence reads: CSARVNDPSDSGGQFF. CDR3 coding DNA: TGCAGTGCTAGAGTTAATGACCCTAGCGACTCGGGTGGGCAGTTCTTC.

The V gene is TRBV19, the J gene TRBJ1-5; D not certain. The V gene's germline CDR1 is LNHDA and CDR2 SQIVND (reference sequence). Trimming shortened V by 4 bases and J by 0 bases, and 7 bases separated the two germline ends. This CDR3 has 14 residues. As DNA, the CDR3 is TGTGCCAGTAGTAGAGCCAATAGCAATCAGCCCCAGCATTTT. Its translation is CASSRANSNQPQHF. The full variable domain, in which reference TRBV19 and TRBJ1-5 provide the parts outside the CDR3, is DGGITQSPKYLFRKEGQNVTLSCEQNLNHDAMYWYRQDPGQGLRLIYYSQIVNDFQKGDIAEGYSVSREKKESFPLTVTSAQKNPTAFYLCASSRANSNQPQHFGDGTRLSIL.

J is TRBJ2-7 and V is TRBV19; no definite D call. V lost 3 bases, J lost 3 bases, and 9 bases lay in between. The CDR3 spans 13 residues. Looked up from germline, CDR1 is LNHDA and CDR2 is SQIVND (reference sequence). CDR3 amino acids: CASSMARSYEQYF. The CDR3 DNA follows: TGTGCCAGTAGTATGGCACGGAGCTACGAGCAGTACTTC.